The 18 T cell receptor beta chains in this list originate from one sample, sequenced in a study of human T cells and chemical hapten exposure. MiXCR, run by TCRdb on the RACE reads, gives a single entry per CDR3 protein. The sample has around 250,000 distinct CDR3 sequences, approximately 8.6% seen once. Indicated time point: pre-sensitization, week 0. The treatment denotes: therapeutic diphenylcyclopropenone sensitization with weekly scalp DPC. Sequenced here: whole blood, sampled in connection with sensitization to the hapten diphenylcyclopropenone (DPC). The receptors were gathered from a woman aged 35 to 49 with alopecia areata. Some clones in this sample may be carry-over from other donors' samples.

V and J are TRBV4-3 and TRBJ2-3; 8 bases fit TRBD1. Germline V gene lookup returns CDR1 LGHNA and CDR2 YSLEER. CDR3 length: 18 amino acids. After removal of 0 bases from V and 2 bases from J, the junction contained 10 bases not matched to a gene. The CDR3 spells CASSQDLPWQGATDTQYF. The CDR3 nucleotides are TGCGCCAGCAGCCAAGATCTGCCGTGGCAGGGGGCCACAGATACGCAGTATTTT.

This chain uses TRBV6-1 with TRBJ1-4; 7 bases are a match to TRBD1. J was trimmed by 7 bases and V by 8 bases; bases with no gene match: 16. CDR1 and CDR2 from the germline V gene are MNHNS and SASEGT. The CDR3 runs 16 residues. CDR3 sequence: CASGSGVQGWSEKLFF. CDR3 in DNA: TGTGCCAGCGGGTCAGGGGTACAGGGGTGGAGTGAAAAACTGTTTTTT.

This clonotype was detected ten times or more. The rearrangement joins TRBV5-1 to TRBJ2-7; D uncertain. With 1 base removed from V and 7 bases from J, the gap between germline ends came to 12 bases. The V gene's germline CDR1 is SGHRS and CDR2 YFSETQ. The CDR3 is 13 residues long. DNA for the CDR3: TGCGCCAGCAGCTTGTCCGGCCGCTGGGAGCAGTACTTC. Translating gives CASSLSGRWEQYF.

This clonotype came up a few times. The chain employs TRBV6-2 or TRBV6-3 and TRBJ1-2; no firm D call. The CDR3 covers 12 residues. V was clipped by 2 bases and J by 3 bases, with 4 bases between them. From germline, CDR1 is MNHEY and CDR2 SVGEGT. CDR3 protein: CASSYLDYGYTF. The CDR3 coding sequence is TGTGCCAGCAGTTACCTGGACTATGGCTACACCTTC.

This chain connects TRBV6-5 to TRBJ2-5; TRBD2 matches 7 bases. CDR3 length: 16 amino acids. Germline values: CDR1 MNHEY, CDR2 SVGAGI. The V gene end was trimmed by 0 bases and the J gene end by 1 base; junction bases not matched to a gene: 5. Here the CDR3 DNA reads TGTGCCAGCAGTTACTCTTCGGGAGGACTCCAAGAGACCCAGTACTTC. This codes for CASSYSSGGLQETQYF.

This clonotype was seen a handful of times. This chain uses TRBV6-2 or TRBV6-3 with TRBJ1-1; no definite D call. The germline V gene has CDR1 MNHEY and CDR2 SVGEGT. Trimming removed 3 bases from V and 5 bases from J, with 13 bases in between. The CDR3 has 14 residues. The CDR3 region has the DNA TGTGCCAGCAGTTATCTGACCCTGGGGACTGAAGCTTTCTTT. It specifies CASSYLTLGTEAFF.

This chain uses TRBV7-2 with TRBJ2-3, with 9 bases aligning to TRBD2. V lost 7 bases, J lost 6 bases, and 5 bases stayed unmatched. The germline V gene has CDR1 SGHTA and CDR2 FQGNSA. CDR3 size: 13 residues. The CDR3, as DNA: TGTGCCAGCATCCTAGGACTAGCGGATACGCAGTATTTT. Its translation: CASILGLADTQYF.

This clonotype was seen ten or more times. V usage is TRBV7-3 and J usage is TRBJ2-2; D is unclear. The CDR3 has 15 amino acids. V was clipped by 5 bases and J by 4 bases, with 14 bases between them. From germline, CDR1 is SGHTA and CDR2 FQGTGA. The CDR3 sequence: CASSPVGLGTGELFF. The CDR3 DNA follows: TGTGCCAGCAGCCCAGTGGGTCTGGGCACCGGGGAGCTGTTTTTT. The full variable domain, its missing parts supplied by reference TRBV7-3 and TRBJ2-2, is GAGVSQTPSNKVTEKGKYVELRCDPISGHTALYWYRQSLGQGPEFLIYFQGTGAADDSGLPNDRFFAVRPEGSVSTLKIQRTERGDSAVYLCASSPVGLGTGELFFGEGSRLTVL.

The chain joins TRBV28 to TRBJ1-5, with D maybe TRBD1 (6 bases). V lost 7 bases, J lost 1 base, and 8 bases lay in between. The CDR3 is made up of 13 amino acids. Germline-derived CDR1 and CDR2 are MDHEN and SYDVKM. The CDR3 reads CASKGGSNQPQHF. The CDR3 DNA reads as TGTGCCAGCAAGGGGGGGAGCAATCAGCCCCAGCATTTT.

This chain links TRBV7-9 with TRBJ2-1; D is ambiguous. The CDR3 totals 12 residues. The V gene lost 8 bases and the J gene lost 8 bases, with 13 bases spanning the gap. The germline V gene has CDR1 SEHNR and CDR2 FQNEAQ (reference sequence). CDR3 amino acids: CASALVADEQFF. In nucleotides, the CDR3 is TGTGCCAGCGCCCTTGTCGCCGATGAGCAGTTCTTC.

The sample holds a few counts of this clonotype. This chain connects TRBV28 to TRBJ2-1; tentatively, D is TRBD2 (5 bases). Trimming removed 3 bases at V and 7 bases at J, with 10 bases between. There are 13 residues in the CDR3. CDR1 is MDHEN, CDR2 SYDVKM, per germline. The CDR3 nucleotides read TGTGCCAGCAGTTTCGACTACCTGAATGAGCAGTTCTTC. It is translated as CASSFDYLNEQFF.

This clonotype was seen at least ten times. The chain links TRBV29-1 to TRBJ2-6; a possible D gene is TRBD2 (7 bases). Between the trimmed V and J ends, which lost 6 bases and 0 bases, there was a span of 18 bases. The V gene's germline CDR1 is SQVTM and CDR2 ANQGSEA. The CDR3 covers 17 residues. In DNA, the CDR3 is TGCAGCGTGGAGGGGGTAGCGGGTCTCTCTGGGGCCAACGTCCTGACTTTC. It encodes CSVEGVAGLSGANVLTF. Combining the CDR3 with reference TRBV29-1 and TRBJ2-6 gives the whole variable domain SAVISQKPSRDICQRGTSLTIQCQVDSQVTMMFWYRQQPGQSLTLIATANQGSEATYESGFVIDKFPISRPNLTFSTLTVSNMSPEDSSIYLCSVEGVAGLSGANVLTFGAGSRLTVL.

The chain has TRBV7-2 and TRBJ1-1; D perhaps matches TRBD1 (6 bases). The CDR3 consists of 14 residues. Germline lookup yields CDR1 SGHTA and CDR2 FQGNSA. Trimming stripped 1 base from V and 11 bases from J, with 17 bases between. The CDR3 loop reads CASSLGQGLQRAFF. The CDR3 DNA reads as TGTGCCAGCAGCTTAGGGCAGGGGCTCCAACGGGCTTTCTTT.

This sequence joins TRBV9 and TRBJ2-7; D is ambiguous. Per germline, CDR1 SGDLS and CDR2 YYNGEE. V lost 4 bases to trimming and J lost 3 bases, with 11 bases between them. The CDR3 has 13 amino acids. The CDR3 DNA is TGTGCCAGCAGCCCTCGTAGTGTCTACGAGCAGTACTTC. Its protein product is CASSPRSVYEQYF.

Ten or more counts support this clonotype. V is TRBV29-1 and J is TRBJ2-1; D might be TRBD2 (5 bases). Germline CDR1 reads SQVTM; CDR2 reads ANQGSEA. This CDR3 comprises 16 residues. V was trimmed by 5 bases and J by 4 bases, leaving 21 bases between them. The CDR3 region is CSVQTTGNPKYNEQFF. The CDR3 DNA reads as TGCAGCGTTCAAACCACCGGGAACCCGAAATACAATGAGCAGTTCTTC.

The chain is built from TRBV20-1 and TRBJ1-2; D perhaps matches TRBD1 (5 bases). The V end was cut by 0 bases, the J end by 5 bases, with 13 bases between. Germline CDR1 is DFQATT and CDR2 is SNEGSKA (reference sequence). The CDR3 spans 14 residues. The DNA of the CDR3 is TGCAGTGCTAGAGATGACAGAAGGCCTTATGGCTACACCTTC. It codes for CSARDDRRPYGYTF.

This clonotype was observed a single time. V gene TRBV5-1 combines with J gene TRBJ2-3, with no clear D. Trimming removed 3 bases from V and 2 bases from J, with 16 bases in between. CDR3 length: 16 residues. The germline V gene encodes CDR1 SGHRS and CDR2 YFSETQ. The CDR3 DNA reads as TGCGCCAGCAGCTCCGCGGTGGACCCCAACACAGATACGCAGTATTTT. The encoded protein is CASSSAVDPNTDTQYF.

This clonotype was detected a few times. The chain recombines TRBV28 with TRBJ2-7, with unresolved D. The CDR3 length is 14 residues. V lost 10 bases and J lost 3, with 19 bases in between. Per the germline V gene, CDR1 is MDHEN and CDR2 is SYDVKM. The CDR3 sequence: CATSKPTRIYEQYF. CDR3 DNA sequence: TGTGCCACCTCTAAACCCACCAGGATCTACGAGCAGTACTTC.